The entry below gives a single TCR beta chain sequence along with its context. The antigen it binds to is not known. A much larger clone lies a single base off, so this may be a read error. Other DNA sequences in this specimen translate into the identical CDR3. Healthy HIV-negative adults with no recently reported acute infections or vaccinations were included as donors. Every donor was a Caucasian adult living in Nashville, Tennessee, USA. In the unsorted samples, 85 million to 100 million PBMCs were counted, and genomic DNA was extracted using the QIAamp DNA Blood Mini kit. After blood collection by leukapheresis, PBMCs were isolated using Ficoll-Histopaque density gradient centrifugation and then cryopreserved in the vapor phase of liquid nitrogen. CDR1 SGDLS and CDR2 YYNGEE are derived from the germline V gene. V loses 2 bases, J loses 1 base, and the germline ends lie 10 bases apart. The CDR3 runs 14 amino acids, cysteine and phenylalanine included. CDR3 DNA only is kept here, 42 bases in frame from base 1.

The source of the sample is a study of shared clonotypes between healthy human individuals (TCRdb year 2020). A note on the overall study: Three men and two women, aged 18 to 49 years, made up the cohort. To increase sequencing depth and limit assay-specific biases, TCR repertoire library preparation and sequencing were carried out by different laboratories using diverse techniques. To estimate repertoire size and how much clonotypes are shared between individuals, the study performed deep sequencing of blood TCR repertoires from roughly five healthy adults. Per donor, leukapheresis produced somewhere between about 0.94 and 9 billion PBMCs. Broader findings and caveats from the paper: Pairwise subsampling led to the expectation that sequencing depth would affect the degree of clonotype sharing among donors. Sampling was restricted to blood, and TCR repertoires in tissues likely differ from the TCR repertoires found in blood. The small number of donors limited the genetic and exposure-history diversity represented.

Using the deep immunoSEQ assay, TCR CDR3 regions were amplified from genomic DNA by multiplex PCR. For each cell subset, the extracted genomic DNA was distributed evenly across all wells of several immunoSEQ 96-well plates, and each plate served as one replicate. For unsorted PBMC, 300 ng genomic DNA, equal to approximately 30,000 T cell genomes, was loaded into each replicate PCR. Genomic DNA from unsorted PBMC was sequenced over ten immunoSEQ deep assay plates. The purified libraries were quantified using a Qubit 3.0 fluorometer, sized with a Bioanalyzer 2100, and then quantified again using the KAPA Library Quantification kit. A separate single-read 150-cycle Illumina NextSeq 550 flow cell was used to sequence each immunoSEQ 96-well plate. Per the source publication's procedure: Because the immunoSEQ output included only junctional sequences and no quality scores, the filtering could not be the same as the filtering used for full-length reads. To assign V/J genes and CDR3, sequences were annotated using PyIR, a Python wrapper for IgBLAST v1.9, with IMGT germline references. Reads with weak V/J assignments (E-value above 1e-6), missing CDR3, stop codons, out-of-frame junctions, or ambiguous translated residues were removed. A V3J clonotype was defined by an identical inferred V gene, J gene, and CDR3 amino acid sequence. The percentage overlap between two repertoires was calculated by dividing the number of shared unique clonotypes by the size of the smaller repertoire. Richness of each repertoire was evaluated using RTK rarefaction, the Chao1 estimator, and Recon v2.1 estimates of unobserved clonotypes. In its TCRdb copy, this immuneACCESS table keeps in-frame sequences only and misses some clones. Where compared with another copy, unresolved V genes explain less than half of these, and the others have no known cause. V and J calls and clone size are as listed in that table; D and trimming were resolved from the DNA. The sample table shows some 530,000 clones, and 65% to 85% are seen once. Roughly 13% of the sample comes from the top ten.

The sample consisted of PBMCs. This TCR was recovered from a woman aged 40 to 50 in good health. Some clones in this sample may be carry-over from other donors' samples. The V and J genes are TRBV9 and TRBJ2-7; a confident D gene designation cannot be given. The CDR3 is CASSVVDGSYEQYF. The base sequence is TGTGCCAGCAGCGTGGTGGACGGGTCCTACGAGCAGTACTTC.